The table lists the clone carrying this T cell receptor beta chain with a count of one. Seattle patient enrollment occurred during active infection, with longitudinal follow-up thereafter. This specimen comes from a study of blood T cell repertoires in COVID-19. Study-wide context: The samples span acute and convalescent COVID-19 from the United States, Italy and Spain. PBMCs, B-cell-depleted T cells, or T cells were the source of the cDNA or gDNA that made up the material.

Per the study methods: Estimates of nucleated cell counts were drawn from the amplification of reference gene primers. Data came from immunoSEQ multiplex PCR; TCRdb stores just in-frame clones and leaves some out. The D gene and trimming were derived from the DNA, and the V and J assignments and clone size from that table. Here the sample spans a few hundred thousand clones, roughly 89% being singletons. The CDR3 has 16 amino acids. V was shortened by 8 bases and J by 1 base, with 20 bases between the two germline ends. Per the germline V gene, CDR1 is SNHLY and CDR2 is FYNNEI. The chain uses TRBV2 and TRBJ1-1; D might be TRBD1 (5 bases). The sample taken for sequencing was peripheral blood. The TCR sequence derives from a woman aged 55-69 years with COVID-19, enrolled during active disease. CDR3 in DNA: TGTGCCAGCTTAATAGGTAGGGGATTGGGGAACACTGAAGCTTTCTTT. Encoded protein: CASLIGRGLGNTEAFF.